The 8 T cell receptor beta chains below were found in one sample sequenced in a study of T cells in Graves' hyperthyroidism and ophthalmopathy. Amplification yielded TCR beta CDR3 regions, with RNA transcripts as the source. HTBI primers were used for first-round RT-PCR of the TCR CDR3. One entry per CDR3 protein results from TCRdb running MiXCR on the multiplex PCR reads. The data show 300,000 to 500,000 distinct CDR3 sequences, about 16% seen once. Sequences were obtained from blood. All receptors derive from a woman aged 25 to 39 with Graves' hyperthyroidism.

The table lists this clonotype with many counts. The rearrangement links TRBV28 to TRBJ1-4; perhaps TRBD1 as D (5 bases). CDR3 size: 14 residues. The germline V and J ends were trimmed by 3 bases and 8 bases, with 13 bases remaining between them. The germline CDR1 and CDR2 sequences are MDHEN and SYDVKM. The chain's CDR3 is CASSLGQVREKLFF. CDR3 sequence (DNA): TGTGCCAGCAGTTTGGGGCAGGTTAGAGAAAAACTGTTTTTT.

This clonotype has a count of ten or more. The chain carries TRBV29-1 and TRBJ1-1; possible D gene TRBD1, 5 bases. This CDR3 is 16 amino acids long. The germline V gene encodes CDR1 SQVTM and CDR2 ANQGSEA. V dropped 0 bases and J dropped 1 base, with 15 bases sitting between them. The CDR3 is CSVEDQGGTANTEAFF. In DNA form, the CDR3 reads TGCAGCGTTGAAGATCAAGGTGGGACGGCGAACACTGAAGCTTTCTTT. Complete variable domain (other parts from reference TRBV29-1 and TRBJ1-1): SAVISQKPSRDICQRGTSLTIQCQVDSQVTMMFWYRQQPGQSLTLIATANQGSEATYESGFVIDKFPISRPNLTFSTLTVSNMSPEDSSIYLCSVEDQGGTANTEAFFGQGTRLTVV.

V usage is TRBV20-1 and J usage is TRBJ2-4; D could derive from TRBD1 or TRBD2 (5 bases each). The CDR3 has 17 amino acids. V dropped 6 bases and J dropped 0 bases, with 21 bases sitting between them. Germline loops: CDR1 DFQATT, CDR2 SNEGSKA (reference sequence). CDR3 protein: CSATRETSKSAKNIQYF. CDR3 DNA: TGCAGTGCCACCAGGGAGACTTCGAAATCAGCCAAAAACATTCAGTACTTC.

This sequence joins TRBV7-9 and TRBJ2-3, with D possibly matching TRBD2 (6 bases). The V end lost 5 bases, the J end lost 1 base, and 16 bases lay between the germline ends. This CDR3 is built from 16 residues. The V gene's germline CDR1 is SEHNR and CDR2 FQNEAQ (reference sequence). This chain's CDR3 is CASSLLRDFGTDTQYF. The CDR3 DNA sequence: TGTGCCAGCAGCCTCCTCCGGGACTTCGGCACAGATACGCAGTATTTT.

The table lists this clonotype with many counts. The chain has TRBV3-1 and TRBJ2-1, with D perhaps matching TRBD1 (5 bases). The CDR3 extends over 13 amino acids. V was cut by 0 bases and J by 13 bases, with 13 bases left in between. Germline V lookup: CDR1 LGHDT, CDR2 YNNKEL (reference sequence). The CDR3 loop reads CASSQDWGRQQFF. Here the CDR3 DNA reads TGTGCCAGCAGCCAAGACTGGGGCAGGCAACAGTTCTTC.

The gene calls are TRBV7-2 and TRBJ2-3, with 7 nucleotides matching TRBD1. Germline values: CDR1 SGHTA, CDR2 FQGNSA. The CDR3 contains 16 residues. The trim removed 4 bases at V and 2 bases at J, leaving 9 bases unmatched. CDR3 sequence (DNA): TGTGCCAGCAGCTCGGGACAGAGCCTTTCCACAGATACGCAGTATTTT. It translates to CASSSGQSLSTDTQYF.

At least ten counts were recorded for this clonotype. The gene calls are TRBV5-1 and TRBJ2-7; D perhaps matches TRBD1 (5 bases). CDR1 and CDR2 from the germline V gene are SGHRS and YFSETQ. Between the trimmed V and J ends, which lost 4 bases and 5 bases, there was a span of 19 bases. This CDR3 has 15 amino acids. The CDR3 sequence is CASSPAPGRANEQYF. The CDR3 DNA reads TGCGCCAGCAGCCCGGCCCCTGGCAGGGCTAACGAGCAGTACTTC.

The rearrangement links TRBV6-9 to TRBJ2-1; D unresolved. CDR1 MNHGY and CDR2 SVAAGI come from the germline V gene. This CDR3 comprises 17 residues. V was trimmed by 3 bases and J by 5 bases, leaving 20 bases between them. Written as DNA, the CDR3 is TGTGCCAGCAGTTACTCGAACGGCTATACAGCGAACAATGAGCAGTTCTTC. It translates to CASSYSNGYTANNEQFF.